Following are 13 T cell receptor beta chains from one sample sequenced in a study of T cell responses to AZD1222 COVID-19 vaccine. The data were produced by immunoSEQ multiplex PCR, yet TCRdb's version contains in-frame clones alone and is incomplete. The sample consists of 170,000 or so clones, less than 95% of them appearing once. The input for sequencing was peripheral blood, taken on day 0 of AZD1222 vaccination. The receptors come from an adult in good health.

The rearrangement uses TRBV14 and TRBJ2-7; 8 positions agree with TRBD2. The germline gives CDR1 SGHDN, CDR2 FVKESK. The CDR3 has 14 amino acids. With V trimmed by 1 base and J by 3 bases, 2 bases remained unmatched. The DNA of the CDR3 is TGTGCCAGCAGCCAAGGGGGGACTAGCTACGAGCAGTACTTC. Its translation is CASSQGGTSYEQYF.

The chain has TRBV7-3 and TRBJ2-2; 7 bases align to TRBD1. The CDR3 runs 14 residues. Losses at the gene ends were 5 bases for V and 8 bases for J; bases not matched to a gene: 8. Germline loops: CDR1 SGHTA, CDR2 FQGTGA. CDR3 loop: CASSMDRRGGELFF. For the CDR3, the DNA is TGTGCCAGCAGCATGGACAGGCGAGGTGGGGAGCTGTTTTTT. The full variable domain, in which reference TRBV7-3 and TRBJ2-2 provide the parts outside the CDR3, is GAGVSQTPSNKVTEKGKYVELRCDPISGHTALYWYRQSLGQGPEFLIYFQGTGAADDSGLPNDRFFAVRPEGSVSTLKIQRTERGDSAVYLCASSMDRRGGELFFGEGSRLTVL.

The chain carries TRBV19 and TRBJ1-1, with 9 bases identical to TRBD1. Germline lookup yields CDR1 LNHDA and CDR2 SQIVND (reference sequence). The trim removed 6 bases at V and 0 bases at J, leaving 5 bases unmatched. The CDR3 spans 15 residues. The CDR3 spells CASRGQGNMNTEAFF. CDR3 sequence (DNA): TGTGCCAGTAGGGGACAGGGAAACATGAACACTGAAGCTTTCTTT.

The V gene is TRBV7-8, the J gene TRBJ2-3; no firm D call. V shed 5 bases and J shed 6 bases, with 9 bases lying between them. Germline assignment: CDR1 SGHVS and CDR2 FQNEAQ. CDR3 length: 12 amino acids. The CDR3 DNA reads as TGTGCCAGCAGCCTTATGTCGGATACGCAGTATTTT. Protein sequence: CASSLMSDTQYF.

The chain carries TRBV5-1 and TRBJ1-5; D may be TRBD1 (5 bases). Germline lookup yields CDR1 SGHRS and CDR2 YFSETQ. V was clipped by 2 bases and J by 3 bases, with 12 bases between them. CDR3 length: 15 residues. The CDR3: CASSLVPGLNQPQHF. CDR3 DNA sequence: TGCGCCAGCAGCTTAGTTCCGGGACTCAATCAGCCCCAGCATTTT.

The chain carries TRBV5-1 and TRBJ1-3; D uncertain. The length of the CDR3 is 16 residues. Trimming shortened V by 1 base and J by 0 bases, and 11 bases separated the two germline ends. Germline V gene data show CDR1 as SGHRS and CDR2 as YFSETQ. The CDR3 protein is CASSLRHSGSGNTIYF. The CDR3 DNA is TGCGCCAGCAGCTTGAGGCACAGTGGCTCTGGAAACACCATATATTTT.

V is TRBV15 and J is TRBJ2-1; no reliable D call. Germline values: CDR1 LNHNV, CDR2 YYDKDF (reference sequence). The V and J ends lost 1 base and 9 bases respectively, with 7 bases between them. CDR3 length: 12 amino acids. CDR3 bases: TGTGCCACCAGCAGAGTAATTGGTGAGCAGTTCTTC. Translating gives CATSRVIGEQFF.

The rearrangement uses TRBV5-4 and TRBJ1-1, with 9 positions matching TRBD1. Trimming at V came to 2 bases and at J to 0 bases, leaving 5 bases not matched to a gene. Germline CDR1 is SGHNT and CDR2 is YYREEE (reference sequence). This CDR3 has 16 amino acids. The CDR3 DNA reads as TGTGCCAGCAGCTTAGACAGGGGGTCCATGAACACTGAAGCTTTCTTT. This encodes CASSLDRGSMNTEAFF. Variable domain in full (rest from reference TRBV5-4 and TRBJ1-1): ETGVTQSPTHLIKTRGQQVTLRCSSQSGHNTVSWYQQALGQGPQFIFQYYREEENGRGNFPPRFSGLQFPNYSSELNVNALELDDSALYLCASSLDRGSMNTEAFFGQGTRLTVV.

This clone was seen a single time. The chain has TRBV28 and TRBJ2-5, with 7 bases aligning to TRBD2. The V gene end was trimmed by 4 bases and the J gene end by 2 bases; junction bases not matched to a gene: 4. Per the germline V gene, CDR1 is MDHEN and CDR2 is SYDVKM. The CDR3 spans 14 residues. The CDR3 region is CASSSGTIQETQYF. Here the CDR3 DNA reads TGTGCCAGCAGTTCCGGGACTATACAAGAGACCCAGTACTTC.

This chain links TRBV13 with TRBJ1-2; no reliable D call. Deletions cut 4 bases from V and 4 bases from J, with 13 bases between. The germline V gene encodes CDR1 PRHDT and CDR2 FYEKMQ (reference sequence). The CDR3 spans 14 residues. The CDR3 here is CASSSGERFYGYTF. The CDR3 nucleotides are TGTGCCAGCAGCTCCGGGGAGCGGTTCTATGGCTACACCTTC.

The chain recombines TRBV2 with TRBJ2-5, with D uncertain. Germline values: CDR1 SNHLY, CDR2 FYNNEI. The CDR3 totals 14 residues. The germline V and J ends were trimmed by 2 bases and 4 bases, with 11 bases remaining between them. The CDR3 region is CASSETRHPETQYF. The CDR3 DNA sequence: TGTGCCAGCAGTGAAACCCGCCACCCAGAGACCCAGTACTTC.

This chain uses TRBV4-1 with TRBJ2-1; a possible D gene is TRBD2 (6 bases). The CDR3 spans 14 residues. Germline assignment: CDR1 MGHRA and CDR2 YSYEKL. Trimming cost V 2 bases and J 9 bases, with 14 bases left between them. The DNA for the CDR3 is TGCGCCAGCAGCCAACCGGAGCGGGCCGCTGAGCAGTTCTTC. This gives the protein CASSQPERAAEQFF.

V gene TRBV18 combines with J gene TRBJ1-1; D ambiguous. CDR1 is KGHSH and CDR2 is LQKENI in the germline V gene. V lost 1 base and J lost 3, with 12 bases in between. This CDR3 comprises 15 residues. The CDR3 loop reads CASSPLTLVDTEAFF. CDR3 sequence (DNA): TGTGCCAGCTCACCACTGACCCTAGTTGACACTGAAGCTTTCTTT.